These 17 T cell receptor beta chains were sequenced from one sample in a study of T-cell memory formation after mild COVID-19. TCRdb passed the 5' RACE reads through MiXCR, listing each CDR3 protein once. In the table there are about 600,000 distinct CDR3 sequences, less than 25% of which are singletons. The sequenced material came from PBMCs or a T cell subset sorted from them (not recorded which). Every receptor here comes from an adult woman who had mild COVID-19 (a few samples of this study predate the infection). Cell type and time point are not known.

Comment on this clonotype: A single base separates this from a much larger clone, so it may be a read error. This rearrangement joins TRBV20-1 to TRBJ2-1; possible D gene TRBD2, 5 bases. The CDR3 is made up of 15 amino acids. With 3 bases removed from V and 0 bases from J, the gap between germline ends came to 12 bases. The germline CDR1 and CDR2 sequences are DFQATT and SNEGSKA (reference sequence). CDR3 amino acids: CSARGSESSYNEQFF. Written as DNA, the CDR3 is TGCAGTGCTAGGGGTAGCGAGAGCTCCTACAATGAGCAGTTCTTC.

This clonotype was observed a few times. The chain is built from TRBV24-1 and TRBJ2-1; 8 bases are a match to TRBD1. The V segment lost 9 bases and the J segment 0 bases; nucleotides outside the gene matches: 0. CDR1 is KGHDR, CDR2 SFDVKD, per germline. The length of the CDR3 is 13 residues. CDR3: CATGQGSYNEQFF. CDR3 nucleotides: TGTGCCACCGGACAGGGCTCCTACAATGAGCAGTTCTTC.

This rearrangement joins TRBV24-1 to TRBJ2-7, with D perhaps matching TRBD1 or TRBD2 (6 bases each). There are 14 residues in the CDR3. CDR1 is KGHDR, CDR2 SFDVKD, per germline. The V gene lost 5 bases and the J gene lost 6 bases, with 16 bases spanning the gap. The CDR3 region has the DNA TGTGCCACCAGTGGCGGGGACAATTGGGGCGAGCAGTACTTC. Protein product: CATSGGDNWGEQYF.

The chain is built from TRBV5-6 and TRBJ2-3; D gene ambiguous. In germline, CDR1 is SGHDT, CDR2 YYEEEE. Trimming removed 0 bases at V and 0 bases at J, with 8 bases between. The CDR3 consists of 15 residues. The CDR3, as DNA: TGTGCCAGCAGCTTGGATCTATCTAGCACAGATACGCAGTATTTT. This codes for CASSLDLSSTDTQYF. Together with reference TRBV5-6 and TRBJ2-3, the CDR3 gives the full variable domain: DAGVTQSPTHLIKTRGQQVTLRCSPKSGHDTVSWYQQALGQGPQFIFQYYEEEERQRGNFPDRFSGHQFPNYSSELNVNALLLGDSALYLCASSLDLSSTDTQYFGPGTRLTVL.

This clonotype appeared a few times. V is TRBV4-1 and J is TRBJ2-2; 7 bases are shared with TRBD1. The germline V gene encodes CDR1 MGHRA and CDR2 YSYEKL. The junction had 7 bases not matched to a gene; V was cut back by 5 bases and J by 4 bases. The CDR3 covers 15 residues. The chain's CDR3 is CASSSDRASTGELFF. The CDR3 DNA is TGCGCCAGCAGCTCAGACAGGGCGAGCACCGGGGAGCTGTTTTTT.

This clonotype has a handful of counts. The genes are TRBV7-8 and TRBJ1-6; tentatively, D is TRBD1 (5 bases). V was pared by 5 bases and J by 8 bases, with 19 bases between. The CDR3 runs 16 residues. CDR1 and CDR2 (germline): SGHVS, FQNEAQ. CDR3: CASSITGRTLHSPLHF. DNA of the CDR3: TGTGCCAGCAGCATTACGGGGCGCACGCTTCATTCACCCCTCCACTTT.

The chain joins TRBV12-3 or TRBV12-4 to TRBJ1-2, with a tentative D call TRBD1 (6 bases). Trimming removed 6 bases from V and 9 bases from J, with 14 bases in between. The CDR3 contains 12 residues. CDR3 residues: CASSPTGRSYTF. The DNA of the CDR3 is TGTGCCAGCAGCCCGACAGGCAGAAGCTACACCTTC.

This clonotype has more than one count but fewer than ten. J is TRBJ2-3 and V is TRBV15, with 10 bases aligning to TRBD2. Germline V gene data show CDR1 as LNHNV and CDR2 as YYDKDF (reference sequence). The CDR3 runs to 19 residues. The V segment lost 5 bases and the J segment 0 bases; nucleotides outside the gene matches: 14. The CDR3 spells CATSPRGRTSGRSTDTQYF. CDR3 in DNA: TGTGCCACCAGCCCCAGGGGACGGACTAGCGGACGTAGCACAGATACGCAGTATTTT.

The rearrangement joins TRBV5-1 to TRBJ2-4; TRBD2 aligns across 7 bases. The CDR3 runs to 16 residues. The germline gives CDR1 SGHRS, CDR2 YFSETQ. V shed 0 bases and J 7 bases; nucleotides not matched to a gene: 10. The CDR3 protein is CASSLAIGQGGNIQYF. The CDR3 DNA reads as TGCGCCAGCAGCTTGGCCATTGGTCAGGGAGGGAACATTCAGTACTTC.

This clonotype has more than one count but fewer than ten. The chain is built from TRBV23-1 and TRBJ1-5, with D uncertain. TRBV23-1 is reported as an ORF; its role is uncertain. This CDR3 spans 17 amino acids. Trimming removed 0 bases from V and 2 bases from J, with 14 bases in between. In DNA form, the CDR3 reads TGCGCCAGCAGTCAATCGTCGGAATCCGGCGGCAATCAGCCCCAGCATTTT. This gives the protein CASSQSSESGGNQPQHF.

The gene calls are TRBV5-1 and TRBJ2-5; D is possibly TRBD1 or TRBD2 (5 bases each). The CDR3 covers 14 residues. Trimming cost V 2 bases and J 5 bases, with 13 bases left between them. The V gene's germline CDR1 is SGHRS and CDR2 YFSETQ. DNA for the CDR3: TGCGCCAGCAGCTTCGGGACCACCCGGGAGACCCAGTACTTC. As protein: CASSFGTTRETQYF. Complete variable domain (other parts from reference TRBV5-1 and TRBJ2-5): KAGVTQTPRYLIKTRGQQVTLSCSPISGHRSVSWYQQTPGQGLQFLFEYFSETQRNKGNFPGRFSGRQFSNSRSEMNVSTLELGDSALYLCASSFGTTRETQYFGPGTRLLVL.

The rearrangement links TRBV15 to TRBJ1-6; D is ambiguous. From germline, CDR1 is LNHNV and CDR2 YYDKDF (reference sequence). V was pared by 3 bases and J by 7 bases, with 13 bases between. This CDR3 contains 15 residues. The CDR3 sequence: CATSSTWTGNSPLHF. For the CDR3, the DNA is TGTGCCACCAGCAGCACATGGACGGGGAATTCACCCCTCCACTTT.

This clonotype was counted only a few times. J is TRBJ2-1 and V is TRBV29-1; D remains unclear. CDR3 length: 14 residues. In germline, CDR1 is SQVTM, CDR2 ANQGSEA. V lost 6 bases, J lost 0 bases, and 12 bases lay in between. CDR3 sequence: CSVKQKSSYNEQFF. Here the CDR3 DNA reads TGCAGCGTGAAACAGAAGAGCTCCTACAATGAGCAGTTCTTC.

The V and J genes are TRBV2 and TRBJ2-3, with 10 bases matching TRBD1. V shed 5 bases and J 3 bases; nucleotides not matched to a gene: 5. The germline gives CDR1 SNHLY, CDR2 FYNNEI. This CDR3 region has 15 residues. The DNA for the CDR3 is TGTGCCAGCAGTATGGGACAGGGGAGGACAGATACGCAGTATTTT. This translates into CASSMGQGRTDTQYF.

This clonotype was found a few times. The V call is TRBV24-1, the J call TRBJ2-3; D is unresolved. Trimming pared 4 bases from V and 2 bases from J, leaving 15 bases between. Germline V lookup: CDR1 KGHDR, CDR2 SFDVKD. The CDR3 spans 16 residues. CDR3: CATSEPDGGYTDTQYF. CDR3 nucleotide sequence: TGTGCCACCAGTGAACCTGACGGTGGATACACAGATACGCAGTATTTT.

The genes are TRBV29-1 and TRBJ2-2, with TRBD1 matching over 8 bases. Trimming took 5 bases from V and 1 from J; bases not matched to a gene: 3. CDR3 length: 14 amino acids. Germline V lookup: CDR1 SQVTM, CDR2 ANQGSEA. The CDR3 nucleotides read TGCAGCGTTAGGGACAGGTTGAACACCGGGGAGCTGTTTTTT. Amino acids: CSVRDRLNTGELFF.

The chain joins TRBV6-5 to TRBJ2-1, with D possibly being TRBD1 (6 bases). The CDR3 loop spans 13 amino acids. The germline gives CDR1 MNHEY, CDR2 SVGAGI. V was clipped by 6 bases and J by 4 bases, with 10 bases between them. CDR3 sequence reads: CASRAGTYNEQFF. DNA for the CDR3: TGTGCCAGCAGGGCCGGGACATACAATGAGCAGTTCTTC.